This record looks at one T cell receptor beta chain sequence and its context. Only a few counts were recorded for this clonotype. The clone's antigen remains unknown. One base away there is no much larger clone; base qualities are not given. The germline V gene (reference sequence) yields MNHEY for CDR1 and SMNVEV for CDR2. The junction carries 14 bases between V and J, which are trimmed by 10 bases and 4 bases respectively. The CDR3 covers 13 residues, taking in both the cysteine and the phenylalanine. Only the CDR3 DNA is retained, 39 bases long and in frame from the first base. Sequencing used an Illumina HiSeq 1500. The raw public data were reprocessed by TCRdb itself: fastp quality trimming at Q25, MiXCR clonotype calling, in-frame beta chains only. Every CDR3 protein is listed once, alongside the most common genes and DNA of its rows. The sample profile shows almost 550,000 distinct CDR3 sequences; approximately 15% of them were found once. The top ten clonotypes cover 24% of the sample.

The data stem from a study of T cell repertoires in cytomegalovirus infection (dated by TCRdb to between 2018 and 2021). Turning to the overall study: Donor HLA type was relevant to the analysis, because carriage of CMV infection together with the matching HLA type was indicated by public TCR beta signatures.

General conclusions and limits of the study: In both this cohort and an independent cohort of more than 350 donors, the cumulative frequency of public TCR beta family members distinguished carriers of CMV infection plus the relevant HLA type. The ex vivo response was dominated by HLA-C-restricted CMV-specific TCR beta clonotypes, which also provided the single most frequent clonotype in two of eight donors.

This TCR was recovered from a human donor in good health (CMV status not recorded). Some clones in this sample may be carry-over from other donors' samples. In this chain, TRBV27 is recombined with TRBJ2-1; the D gene cannot be resolved beyond TRBD1 or TRBD2, each matching 5 bases. Input material: CD8+ T cells from PBMCs. The DNA sequence is as follows: TGTGCCACCTCGCGTTGGGGGTACAATGAGCAGTTCTTC. It translates as CATSRWGYNEQFF.